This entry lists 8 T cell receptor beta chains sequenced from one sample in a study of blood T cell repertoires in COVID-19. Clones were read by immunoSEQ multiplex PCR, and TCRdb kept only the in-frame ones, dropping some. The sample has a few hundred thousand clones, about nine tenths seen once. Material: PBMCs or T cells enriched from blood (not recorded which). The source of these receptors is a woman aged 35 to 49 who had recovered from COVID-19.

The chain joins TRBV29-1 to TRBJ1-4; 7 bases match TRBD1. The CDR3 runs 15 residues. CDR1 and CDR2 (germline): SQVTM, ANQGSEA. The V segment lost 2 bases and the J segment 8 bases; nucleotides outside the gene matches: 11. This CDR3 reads CSVESGTEKGEKLFF. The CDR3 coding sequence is TGCAGCGTTGAATCCGGGACAGAGAAGGGGGAAAAACTGTTTTTT.

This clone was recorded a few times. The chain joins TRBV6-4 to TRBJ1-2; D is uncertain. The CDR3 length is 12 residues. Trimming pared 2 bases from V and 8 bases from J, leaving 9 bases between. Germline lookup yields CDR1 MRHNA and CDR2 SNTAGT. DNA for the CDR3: TGTGCCAGCAGTGACGGAGGGAGAGGCTACACCTTC. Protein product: CASSDGGRGYTF.

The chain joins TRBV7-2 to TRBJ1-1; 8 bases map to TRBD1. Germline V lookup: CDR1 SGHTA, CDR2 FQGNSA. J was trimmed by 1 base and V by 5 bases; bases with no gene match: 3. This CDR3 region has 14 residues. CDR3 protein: CASSIGTGNTEAFF. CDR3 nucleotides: TGTGCCAGCAGCATAGGGACAGGGAACACTGAAGCTTTCTTT.

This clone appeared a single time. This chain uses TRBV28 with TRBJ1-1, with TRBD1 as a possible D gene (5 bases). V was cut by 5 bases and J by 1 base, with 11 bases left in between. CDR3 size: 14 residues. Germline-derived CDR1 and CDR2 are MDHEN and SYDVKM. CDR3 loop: CASSPQRGNTEAFF. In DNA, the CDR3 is TGTGCCAGCAGTCCACAAAGGGGGAACACTGAAGCTTTCTTT. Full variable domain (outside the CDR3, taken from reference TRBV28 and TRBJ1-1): DVKVTQSSRYLVKRTGEKVFLECVQDMDHENMFWYRQDPGLGLRLIYFSYDVKMKEKGDIPEGYSVSREKKERFSLILESASTNQTSMYLCASSPQRGNTEAFFGQGTRLTVV.

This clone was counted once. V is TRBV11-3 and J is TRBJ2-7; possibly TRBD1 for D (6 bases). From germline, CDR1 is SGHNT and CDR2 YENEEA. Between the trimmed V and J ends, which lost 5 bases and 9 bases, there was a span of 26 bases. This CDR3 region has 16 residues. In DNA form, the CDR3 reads TGTGCCAGCAGCCCGTCGGCGGGTGGGGGCCGGAGTATGCAGTACTTC. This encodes CASSPSAGGGRSMQYF.

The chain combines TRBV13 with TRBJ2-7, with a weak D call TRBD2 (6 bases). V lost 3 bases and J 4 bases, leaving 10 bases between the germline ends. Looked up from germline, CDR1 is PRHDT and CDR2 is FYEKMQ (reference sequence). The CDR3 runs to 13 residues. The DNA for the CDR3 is TGTGCCAGCAGCTTGGATCGGGGGTACGAGCAGTACTTC. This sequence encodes CASSLDRGYEQYF.

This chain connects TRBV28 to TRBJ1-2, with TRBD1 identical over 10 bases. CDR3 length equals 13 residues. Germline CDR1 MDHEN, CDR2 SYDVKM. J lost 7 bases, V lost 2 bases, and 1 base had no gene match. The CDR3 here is CASSLGTGVGYTF. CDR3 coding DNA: TGTGCCAGCAGTTTAGGGACAGGGGTTGGCTACACCTTC.

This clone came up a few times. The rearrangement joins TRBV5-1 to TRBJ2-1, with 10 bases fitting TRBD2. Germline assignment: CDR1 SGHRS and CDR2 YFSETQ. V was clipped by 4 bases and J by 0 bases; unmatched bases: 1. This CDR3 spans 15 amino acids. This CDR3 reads CASSRTSGSYNEQFF. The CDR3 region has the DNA TGCGCCAGCAGCCGGACTAGCGGCTCCTACAATGAGCAGTTCTTC.